These 14 T cell receptor beta chains originate from one sample sequenced in a study of regulatory T cells in long-lasting Graves disease. In building TCR beta libraries, iRepertoire HTBI primers were used together with Arm-PCR of CDR3 regions. From the multiplex PCR reads, TCRdb called clonotypes with MiXCR, one entry per CDR3 protein. This sample has roughly 510,000 distinct CDR3 sequences, with about 16% found just once. Time point noted: newly diagnosed GD, antithyroid drugs for less than 3 months. The TCR library was made from RNA extracted from PBMCs. The same sample was also used in a study of T cells in Graves' hyperthyroidism and ophthalmopathy.

Sample: peripheral blood mononuclear cells (PBMCs), taken at new diagnosis, from a patient treated with antithyroid drugs. These receptors were obtained from a man between 18 and 29 years old with Graves disease.

The genes are TRBV29-1 and TRBJ2-1; 7 positions agree with TRBD2. J gave up 9 bases and V 1 base, and 9 bases lay outside the gene matches. The length of the CDR3 is 14 residues. The germline V gene encodes CDR1 SQVTM and CDR2 ANQGSEA. For the CDR3, the DNA is TGCAGCGTTGAAGTGGGCGCGGGGGTTGGTGAGCAGTTCTTC. This codes for CSVEVGAGVGEQFF.

The chain carries TRBV9 and TRBJ1-3, with 7 bases fitting TRBD1. After removal of 0 bases from V and 7 bases from J, the junction contained 4 bases not matched to a gene. CDR3 length equals 14 residues. Germline V gene data show CDR1 as SGDLS and CDR2 as YYNGEE. The CDR3 region is CASSVDQGVNTIYF. CDR3 nucleotides: TGTGCCAGCAGCGTAGATCAGGGGGTGAACACCATATATTTT.

The chain uses TRBV28 and TRBJ2-3, with 11 bases aligning to TRBD2. Matching the DNA end better, TRBJ2-5 makes the J call doubtful. The germline gives CDR1 MDHEN, CDR2 SYDVKM. CDR3 length: 13 amino acids. The CDR3 bases are TGTGCCAGCCTCCTAGCGGGAGGAGAGACCCAGTACTTC. Its translation is CASLLAGGETQYF.

The sample holds many counts of this clonotype. This chain links TRBV28 with TRBJ2-7, with 9 bases matching TRBD2. CDR1 MDHEN and CDR2 SYDVKM come from the germline V gene. This CDR3 comprises 16 residues. V lost 4 bases, J lost 0 bases, and 7 bases stayed unmatched. As DNA, the CDR3 is TGTGCCAGCAGTTCCTCTAGCGGGATCAGCTCCTACGAGCAGTACTTC. It is translated as CASSSSSGISSYEQYF. Using reference TRBV28 and TRBJ2-7 for the parts outside the CDR3, the full variable domain is DVKVTQSSRYLVKRTGEKVFLECVQDMDHENMFWYRQDPGLGLRLIYFSYDVKMKEKGDIPEGYSVSREKKERFSLILESASTNQTSMYLCASSSSSGISSYEQYFGPGTRLTVT.

V is TRBV15 and J is TRBJ1-5; no firm D call. This CDR3 has 15 residues. V lost 5 bases to trimming and J lost 5 bases, with 16 bases between them. Germline V CDR1 and CDR2: LNHNV, YYDKDF (reference sequence). As DNA, the CDR3 is TGTGCCACCAGCCCCGAGCCGGACCGGGATCAGCCCCAGCATTTT. Protein: CATSPEPDRDQPQHF.

This clonotype has only a few counts. The rearrangement uses TRBV4-2 and TRBJ2-5; unclear D gene. Per germline, CDR1 LGHNA and CDR2 YNFKEQ. Trimming cost V 2 bases and J 1 base, with 5 bases left between them. The CDR3 covers 13 residues. In DNA form, the CDR3 reads TGTGCCAGCAGCCAAAGGCTCCAAGAGACCCAGTACTTC. Amino acids: CASSQRLQETQYF.

This clonotype was detected a few times. This rearrangement joins TRBV12-3 or TRBV12-4 to TRBJ2-7; D possibly uses TRBD1 or TRBD2 (5 bases each). This CDR3 region has 14 residues. V was pared by 3 bases and J by 6 bases, with 15 bases between. CDR3 DNA: TGTGCCAGCAGTTTCTTGGGGGAAACTGGCGAGCAGTACTTC. This gives the protein CASSFLGETGEQYF.

This clonotype was observed a few times. The chain joins TRBV5-1 to TRBJ2-3; TRBD1 agrees at 9 bases. The CDR3 loop spans 13 amino acids. Trimming took 7 bases from V and 4 from J; bases not matched to a gene: 4. The V gene's germline CDR1 is SGHRS and CDR2 YFSETQ. The CDR3 here is CASGQGSADTQYF. CDR3 coding DNA: TGCGCCAGCGGACAGGGGAGCGCAGATACGCAGTATTTT. The full variable domain, in which reference TRBV5-1 and TRBJ2-3 provide the parts outside the CDR3, is KAGVTQTPRYLIKTRGQQVTLSCSPISGHRSVSWYQQTPGQGLQFLFEYFSETQRNKGNFPGRFSGRQFSNSRSEMNVSTLELGDSALYLCASGQGSADTQYFGPGTRLTVL.

The gene calls are TRBV9 and TRBJ2-1; 11 nucleotides match TRBD2. V shed 10 bases and J 5 bases; nucleotides not matched to a gene: 11. Looked up from germline, CDR1 is SGDLS and CDR2 is YYNGEE. CDR3 length: 15 residues. The CDR3 DNA reads TGTGCCGGCGGCTTCGGACTAGCGGGCCACAATGAGCAGTTCTTC. Its translation is CAGGFGLAGHNEQFF.

The rearrangement uses TRBV7-9 and TRBJ2-7; weak D call: TRBD1 (5 bases). The CDR3 extends over 14 amino acids. Germline V gives CDR1 SEHNR, CDR2 FQNEAQ (reference sequence). V lost 3 bases to trimming and J lost 6 bases, with 15 bases between them. CDR3: CASSLQGSSSEQYF. CDR3 bases: TGTGCCAGCAGCTTGCAGGGTTCTTCTTCCGAGCAGTACTTC.

This clonotype was seen many times. The genes are TRBV5-6 and TRBJ2-7, with 14 bases matching TRBD2. J was trimmed by 6 bases and V by 4 bases; bases with no gene match: 12. This CDR3 comprises 17 residues. Germline V lookup: CDR1 SGHDT, CDR2 YYEEEE. CDR3 sequence (DNA): TGTGCCAGCAGCCCCCGACTAGCGGGAGGGCTACCCGGCGAGCAGTACTTC. It codes for CASSPRLAGGLPGEQYF.

This clonotype has a count of ten or more. This rearrangement joins TRBV18 to TRBJ1-4; no definite D call. Trimming removed 8 bases at V and 5 bases at J, with 15 bases between. Germline V gene data show CDR1 as KGHSH and CDR2 as LQKENI. The CDR3 runs 14 residues. CDR3 DNA: TGTGCCAGCAGCCCGGACGGAGGGAATGAAAAACTGTTTTTT. This gives the protein CASSPDGGNEKLFF.

Ten or more counts support this clonotype. CDR3 nucleotide sequence: TGTGCCAGCAGTCCGCCGAGCGGGAGGGACCCCGATGAGCAGTTCTTC. Amino acids: CASSPPSGRDPDEQFF. The chain employs TRBV27 and TRBJ2-1, with 10 bases matching TRBD2. Germline CDR1 reads MNHEY; CDR2 reads SMNVEV (reference sequence). The CDR3 contains 16 residues. The V and J ends lost 5 bases and 8 bases, in that order; junction bases with no gene match: 12.

The V and J genes are TRBV6-2 or TRBV6-3 and TRBJ1-4; D perhaps matches TRBD1 (6 bases). Germline assignment: CDR1 MNHEY and CDR2 SVGEGT. The CDR3 sequence is 14 residues long. Between the trimmed V and J ends, which lost 3 bases and 5 bases, there was a span of 10 bases. CDR3 protein: CASSYGGRNEKLFF. Here the CDR3 DNA reads TGTGCCAGCAGTTATGGGGGGCGCAATGAAAAACTGTTTTTT.